Listed here are 24 T cell receptor beta chains from one sample, sequenced in a study of graft-versus-host responses after intestinal transplantation. Their antigens are not known. Sequencing was performed with immunoSEQ multiplex PCR; in TCRdb, only in-frame clones are kept and a portion is missing. This table has roughly 120,000 clones, 75% to 95% appearing once. The sample in question was unstimulated CD4+ T cells sorted from spleen or lymph node cells, obtained before intestinal transplant. These receptors originate from a human donor who received an intestinal transplant.

V usage is TRBV19 and J usage is TRBJ2-3; 12 bases are a match to TRBD2. Looked up from germline, CDR1 is LNHDA and CDR2 is SQIVND (reference sequence). Trimming at V came to 3 bases and at J to 6 bases, leaving 10 bases not matched to a gene. This CDR3 has 17 residues. The CDR3 nucleotides are TGTGCCAGTAGTATTTGGACTAGCGGGACTAAGTCGGATACGCAGTATTTT. Its translation: CASSIWTSGTKSDTQYF.

This clone was seen only once. The gene calls are TRBV9 and TRBJ1-3; D unclear. Germline values: CDR1 SGDLS, CDR2 YYNGEE. V was shortened by 3 bases and J by 0 bases, with 10 bases between the two germline ends. The CDR3 is 15 amino acids. CDR3 in amino acids: CASSASSNSGNTIYF. In DNA, the CDR3 is TGTGCCAGCAGCGCCTCAAGCAACTCTGGAAACACCATATATTTT.

The chain uses TRBV7-3 and TRBJ2-1; D may be TRBD2 (5 bases). V gave up 3 bases and J gave up 8 bases, with 17 bases separating them. The CDR3 has 15 residues. Germline V gene lookup returns CDR1 SGHTA and CDR2 FQGTGA. The CDR3 nucleotides are TGTGCCAGCAGCTTCGGCGGGCCTCCCGAGGATGAGCAGTTCTTC. Protein: CASSFGGPPEDEQFF.

V gene TRBV6-6 combines with J gene TRBJ2-7, with a weak D call TRBD2 (6 bases). The V gene's germline CDR1 is MNHNY and CDR2 SVGAGI (reference sequence). There are 13 residues in the CDR3. The germline V and J ends were trimmed by 10 bases and 0 bases, with 13 bases remaining between them. CDR3 coding DNA: TGTGCCACCCGGGACTCTCTCTCCTACGAGCAGTACTTC. Translating it yields CATRDSLSYEQYF.

The V gene is TRBV7-2, the J gene TRBJ1-5; 8 positions match TRBD1. With V trimmed by 5 bases and J by 7 bases, 4 bases remained unmatched. CDR1 SGHTA and CDR2 FQGNSA come from the germline V gene. The CDR3 loop spans 13 amino acids. CDR3 DNA: TGTGCCAGCAGCATGCGGGACAGGCAGCCCCAGCATTTT. Translated: CASSMRDRQPQHF.

The chain carries TRBV28 and TRBJ2-7, with D tentatively TRBD1 (6 bases). CDR3 length: 13 amino acids. V was clipped by 6 bases and J by 3 bases, with 12 bases between them. In germline, CDR1 is MDHEN, CDR2 SYDVKM. In DNA form, the CDR3 reads TGTGCCAGCAGGCCGACAGGACACTACGAGCAGTACTTC. Protein sequence: CASRPTGHYEQYF.

This clone was counted a few times. The chain employs TRBV7-9 and TRBJ1-6; 7 bases fit TRBD1. The length of the CDR3 is 15 residues. The germline gives CDR1 SEHNR, CDR2 FQNEAQ (reference sequence). V lost 4 bases and J lost 5; bases outside the gene matches: 5. CDR3 loop: CASSSRQGNNSPLHF. CDR3 DNA: TGTGCCAGCAGCTCCCGACAGGGAAATAATTCACCCCTCCACTTT.

The chain has TRBV7-2 and TRBJ1-1; D gene ambiguous. Germline loops: CDR1 SGHTA, CDR2 FQGNSA. Trimming took off 1 base at V and 6 bases at J, with 12 bases between the two ends. The CDR3 sequence is 14 residues long. The CDR3 bases are TGTGCCAGCAGCTTAGTGGGCAGGAGGGCTGAAGCTTTCTTT. Encoded protein: CASSLVGRRAEAFF.

The chain employs TRBV19 and TRBJ2-3, with D maybe TRBD1 (6 bases). The germline gives CDR1 LNHDA, CDR2 SQIVND (reference sequence). This CDR3 spans 16 amino acids. V lost 4 bases and J 1 base, leaving 15 bases between the germline ends. CDR3 sequence reads: CASSTRTAYGTDTQYF. The CDR3 bases are TGTGCCAGTAGTACCAGGACAGCCTATGGCACAGATACGCAGTATTTT.

V gene TRBV29-1 combines with J gene TRBJ2-7, with 7 bases lining up with TRBD1. After removal of 5 bases from V and 8 bases from J, the junction contained 12 bases not matched to a gene. CDR1 SQVTM and CDR2 ANQGSEA come from the germline V gene. The CDR3 runs 13 residues. This CDR3 is CSVSFGTAPKQYF. The CDR3 bases are TGCAGCGTTTCCTTTGGGACAGCCCCGAAGCAGTACTTC.

The chain has TRBV11-2 and TRBJ2-1; TRBD2 is a possible D gene (5 bases). The ends were cut back, 1 base at V and 4 bases at J, with 8 bases in the middle. The germline gives CDR1 SGHAT, CDR2 FQNNGV. This CDR3 contains 14 residues. The CDR3 region is CASSLGRTYNEQFF. In DNA, the CDR3 is TGTGCCAGCAGCTTAGGGAGGACTTACAATGAGCAGTTCTTC.

This clone came up once. The chain combines TRBV9 with TRBJ2-5; 8 bases match TRBD2. Germline V gene lookup returns CDR1 SGDLS and CDR2 YYNGEE. This CDR3 spans 13 amino acids. V was pared by 7 bases and J by 5 bases, with 7 bases of the junction left unmatched. The CDR3 is CASAGRAGETQYF. CDR3 coding DNA: TGTGCCAGCGCCGGGAGGGCGGGGGAGACCCAGTACTTC.

The V gene is TRBV6-6, the J gene TRBJ1-4; 12 bases fit TRBD1. J gave up 10 bases and V 4 bases, and 4 bases lay outside the gene matches. Germline V gene sequence: CDR1 MNHNY, CDR2 SVGAGI (reference sequence). The length of the CDR3 is 14 residues. DNA for the CDR3: TGTGCCAGCAGTTCCGGGACAGGGGGCGGAAAACTGTTTTTT. Protein product: CASSSGTGGGKLFF.

V and J are TRBV7-8 and TRBJ2-1; 8 nucleotides align to TRBD2. The germline V gene encodes CDR1 SGHVS and CDR2 FQNEAQ. The J segment lost 0 bases and the V segment lost 5 bases, leaving 6 bases of the junction unmatched. The length of the CDR3 is 16 residues. In nucleotides, the CDR3 is TGTGCCAGCAGCCCGCTAAGCGGGAGCTCCTACAATGAGCAGTTCTTC. Amino acids: CASSPLSGSSYNEQFF.

Note on this clone: One junction end disagrees with the germline gene, perhaps due to a read error. V and J are TRBV2 and TRBJ2-2; D gene uncertain. CDR1 and CDR2 from the germline V gene are SNHLY and FYNNEI. The CDR3 runs 15 residues. This CDR3 is CASSEARRNAGELFF. CDR3 DNA sequence: TGTGCCAGCAGTGAAGCGCGCAGGAACGCCGGGGAGCTGTTTTTT. Full variable domain (remainder filled in from reference TRBV2 and TRBJ2-2): EPEVTQTPSHQVTQMGQEVILRCVPISNHLYFYWYRQILGQKVEFLVSFYNNEISEKSEIFDDQFSVERPDGSNFTLKIRSTKLEDSAMYFCASSEARRNAGELFFGEGSRLTVL.

The V call is TRBV10-3, the J call TRBJ2-5, with 11 bases lining up with TRBD2. J was trimmed by 5 bases and V by 10 bases; bases with no gene match: 9. CDR3 size: 14 residues. The V gene's germline CDR1 is ENHRY and CDR2 SYGVKD. The CDR3 bases are TGTGCCACCGCGGTTAGCGGGAGGGGGGAGACCCAGTACTTC. It codes for CATAVSGRGETQYF.

J is TRBJ2-7 and V is TRBV7-6, with D unresolved. This CDR3 contains 14 residues. CDR1 is SGHVS and CDR2 is FNYEAQ in the germline V gene. V shed 5 bases and J shed 5 bases, with 16 bases lying between them. The CDR3 reads CASSPWVAGDEQYF. The CDR3 nucleotides are TGTGCCAGCAGCCCCTGGGTCGCCGGAGACGAGCAGTACTTC. The variable domain in full, with the rest retrieved from reference TRBV7-6 and TRBJ2-7, is GAGVSQSPRYKVTKRGQDVALRCDPISGHVSLYWYRQALGQGPEFLTYFNYEAQQDKSGLPNDRFSAERPEGSISTLTIQRTEQRDSAMYRCASSPWVAGDEQYFGPGTRLTVT.

V is TRBV6-5 and J is TRBJ2-5; a weak D match, TRBD1 (5 bases). The V gene's germline CDR1 is MNHEY and CDR2 SVGAGI. The CDR3 runs 13 residues. V was cut by 6 bases and J by 3 bases, with 11 bases left in between. In nucleotides, the CDR3 is TGTGCCAGCAGGGGGCAAGCAAAAGAGACCCAGTACTTC. It specifies CASRGQAKETQYF.

This rearrangement joins TRBV7-9 to TRBJ1-2; D gene uncertain. The CDR3 has 15 amino acids. Germline CDR1 and CDR2: SEHNR and FQNEAQ (reference sequence). The V gene lost 1 base and the J gene lost 4 bases, with 13 bases spanning the gap. DNA for the CDR3: TGTGCCAGCAGCTTAGAAGGACTGGACGCCTATGGCTACACCTTC. Its translation: CASSLEGLDAYGYTF.

The chain uses TRBV7-2 and TRBJ1-1, with a possible D match to TRBD1 (6 bases). In germline, CDR1 is SGHTA, CDR2 FQGNSA. V was pared by 6 bases and J by 0 bases, with 11 bases between. The CDR3 totals 14 residues. In DNA form, the CDR3 reads TGTGCCAGCAGGGGGGGGCGCCTGAACACTGAAGCTTTCTTT. This codes for CASRGGRLNTEAFF.

This chain connects TRBV7-9 to TRBJ1-3; D unresolved. Trimming took 5 bases from V and 1 from J, leaving 21 bases between them. Germline V gives CDR1 SEHNR, CDR2 FQNEAQ (reference sequence). The CDR3 contains 18 residues. The CDR3 DNA is TGTGCCAGCAGCGTCCTAACCCAAAGAGATAGATCTGGAAACACCATATATTTT. Translated, it gives CASSVLTQRDRSGNTIYF.

The chain employs TRBV7-2 and TRBJ1-4; D possibly corresponds to TRBD1 (6 bases). Trimming shortened V by 5 bases and J by 0 bases, and 19 bases separated the two germline ends. The length of the CDR3 is 18 residues. Germline values: CDR1 SGHTA, CDR2 FQGNSA. CDR3 protein: CASSLGGGNFATNEKLFF. Here the CDR3 DNA reads TGTGCCAGCAGCCTAGGGGGGGGCAATTTTGCAACTAATGAAAAACTGTTTTTT.

The V call is TRBV11-2, the J call TRBJ1-1; 10 bases map to TRBD1. The CDR3 has 13 amino acids. With V trimmed by 5 bases and J by 11 bases, 8 bases remained unmatched. Germline V CDR1 and CDR2: SGHAT, FQNNGV. The CDR3 nucleotides read TGTGCCAGCAGCCGGGGACAGGGGCGGTGGGCTTTCTTT. The encoded protein is CASSRGQGRWAFF.

This chain joins TRBV18 and TRBJ1-3, with D possibly TRBD1 on 5 matching bases. V was clipped by 6 bases and J by 0 bases, with 12 bases between them. The CDR3 extends over 15 amino acids. CDR1 is KGHSH and CDR2 is LQKENI in the germline V gene. CDR3: CASSPGLNSGNTIYF. Written as DNA, the CDR3 is TGTGCCAGCTCCCCGGGACTCAACTCTGGAAACACCATATATTTT.